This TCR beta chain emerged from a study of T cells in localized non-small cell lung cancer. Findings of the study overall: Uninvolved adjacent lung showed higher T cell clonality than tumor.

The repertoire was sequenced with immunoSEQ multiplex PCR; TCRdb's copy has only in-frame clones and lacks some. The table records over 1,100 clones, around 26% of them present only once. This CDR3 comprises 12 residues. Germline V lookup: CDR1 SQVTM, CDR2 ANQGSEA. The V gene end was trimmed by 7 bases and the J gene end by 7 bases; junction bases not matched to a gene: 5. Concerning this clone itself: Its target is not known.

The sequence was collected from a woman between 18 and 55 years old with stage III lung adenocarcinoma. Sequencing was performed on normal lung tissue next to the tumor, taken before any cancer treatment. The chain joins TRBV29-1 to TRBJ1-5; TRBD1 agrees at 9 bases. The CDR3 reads CSAGDREQPQHF. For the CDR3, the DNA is TGCAGCGCTGGGGACAGGGAACAGCCCCAGCATTTT.